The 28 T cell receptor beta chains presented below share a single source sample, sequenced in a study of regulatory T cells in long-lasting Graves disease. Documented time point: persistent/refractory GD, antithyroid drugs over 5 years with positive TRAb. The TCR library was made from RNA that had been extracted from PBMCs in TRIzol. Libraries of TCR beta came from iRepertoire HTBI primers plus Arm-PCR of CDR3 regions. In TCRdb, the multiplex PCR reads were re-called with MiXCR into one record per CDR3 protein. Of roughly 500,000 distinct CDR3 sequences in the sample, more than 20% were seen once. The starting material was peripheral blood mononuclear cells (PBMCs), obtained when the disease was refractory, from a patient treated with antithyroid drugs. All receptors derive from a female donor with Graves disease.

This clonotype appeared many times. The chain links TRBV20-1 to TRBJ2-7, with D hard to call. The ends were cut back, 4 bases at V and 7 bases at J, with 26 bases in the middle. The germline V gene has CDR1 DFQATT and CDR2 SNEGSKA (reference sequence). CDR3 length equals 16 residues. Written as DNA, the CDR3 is TGCAGTGCTAAACCCATGTTAGATCCCACTTACGTAGAGCAGTACTTC. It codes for CSAKPMLDPTYVEQYF.

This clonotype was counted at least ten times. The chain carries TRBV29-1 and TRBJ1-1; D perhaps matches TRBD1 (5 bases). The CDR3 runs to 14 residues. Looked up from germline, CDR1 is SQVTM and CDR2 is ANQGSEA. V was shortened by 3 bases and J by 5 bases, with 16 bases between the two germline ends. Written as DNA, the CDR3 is TGCAGCGTTGACCTATCGGGGCTGGGAACTGAAGCTTTCTTT. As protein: CSVDLSGLGTEAFF.

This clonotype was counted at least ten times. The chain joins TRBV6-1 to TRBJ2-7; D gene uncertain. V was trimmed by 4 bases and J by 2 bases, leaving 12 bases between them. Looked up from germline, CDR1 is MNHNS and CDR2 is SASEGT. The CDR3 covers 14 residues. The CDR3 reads CASSVGPMPYEQYF. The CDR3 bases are TGTGCCAGCAGTGTAGGCCCGATGCCCTACGAGCAGTACTTC.

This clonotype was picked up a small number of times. CDR3 sequence reads: CASKVAGVDEQYF. Here the CDR3 DNA reads TGTGCCAGTAAAGTAGCGGGAGTAGATGAGCAGTACTTC. The chain links TRBV7-9 to TRBJ2-7, with 9 bases matching TRBD2. This CDR3 is built from 13 residues. With V trimmed by 9 bases and J by 7 bases, 10 bases remained unmatched. The V gene's germline CDR1 is SEHNR and CDR2 FQNEAQ (reference sequence). The complete variable domain, with remaining parts taken from reference TRBV7-9 and TRBJ2-7, reads DTGVSQNPRHKITKRGQNVTFRCDPISEHNRLYWYRQTLGQGPEFLTYFQNEAQLEKSRLLSDRFSAERPKGSFSTLEIQRTEQGDSAMYLCASKVAGVDEQYFGPGTRLTVT.

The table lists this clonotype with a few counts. The CDR3: CASSLGAGRDTYEAFF. The CDR3 DNA reads as TGTGCCAGCAGTTTAGGGGCAGGGAGGGACACGTATGAAGCTTTCTTT. The chain has TRBV27 and TRBJ1-1; the D gene is possibly TRBD1 (6 bases). Trimming took off 2 bases at V and 7 bases at J, with 20 bases between the two ends. CDR1 MNHEY and CDR2 SMNVEV come from the germline V gene (reference sequence). The CDR3 consists of 16 residues.

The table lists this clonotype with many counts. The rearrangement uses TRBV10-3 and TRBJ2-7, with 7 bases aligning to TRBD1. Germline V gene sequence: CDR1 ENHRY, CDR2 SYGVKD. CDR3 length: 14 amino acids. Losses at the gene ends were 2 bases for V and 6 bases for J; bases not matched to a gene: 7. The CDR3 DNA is TGTGCCATCAGTGAGACCGGGACAGTCCCCGAGCAGTACTTC. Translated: CAISETGTVPEQYF.

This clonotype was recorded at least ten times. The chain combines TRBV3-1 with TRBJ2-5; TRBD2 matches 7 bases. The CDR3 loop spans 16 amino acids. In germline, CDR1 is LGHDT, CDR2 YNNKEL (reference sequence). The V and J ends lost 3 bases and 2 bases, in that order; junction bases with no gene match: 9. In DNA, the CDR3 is TGTGCCAGCAGCCAGGTAGCGGGTGGGGGGCAAGAGACCCAGTACTTC. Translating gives CASSQVAGGGQETQYF.

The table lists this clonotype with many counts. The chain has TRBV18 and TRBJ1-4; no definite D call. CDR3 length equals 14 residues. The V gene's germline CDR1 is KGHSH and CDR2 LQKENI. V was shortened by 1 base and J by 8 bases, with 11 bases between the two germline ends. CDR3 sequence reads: CASSPRVTDEKLFF. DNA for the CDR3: TGTGCCAGCTCACCACGTGTCACAGACGAAAAACTGTTTTTT.

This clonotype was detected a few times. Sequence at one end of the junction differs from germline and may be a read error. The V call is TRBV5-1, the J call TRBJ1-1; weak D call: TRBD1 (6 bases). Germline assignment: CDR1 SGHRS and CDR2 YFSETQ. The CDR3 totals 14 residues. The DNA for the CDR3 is TGCGCCAGCAACTTGGGGGGCAGGGGCACTGAAGCTTTCTTT. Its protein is CASNLGGRGTEAFF.

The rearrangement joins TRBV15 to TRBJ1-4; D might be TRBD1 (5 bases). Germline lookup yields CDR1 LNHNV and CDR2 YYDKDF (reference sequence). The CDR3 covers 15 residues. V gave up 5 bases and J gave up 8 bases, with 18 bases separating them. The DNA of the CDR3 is TGTGCCACCAGCTCCCTACCCGCCCGGGGGGAAAAACTGTTTTTT. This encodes CATSSLPARGEKLFF.

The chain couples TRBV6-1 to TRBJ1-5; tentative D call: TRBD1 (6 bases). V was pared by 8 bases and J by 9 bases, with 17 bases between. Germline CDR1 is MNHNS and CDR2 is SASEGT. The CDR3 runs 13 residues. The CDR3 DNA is TGTGCCAGCGCCGGGACCGAACAGGGGCCCCAGCATTTT. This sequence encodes CASAGTEQGPQHF.

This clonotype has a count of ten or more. The CDR3 spells CASSIDRVRNEQFF. CDR3 in DNA: TGTGCCAGCAGCATTGACAGGGTTCGGAATGAGCAGTTCTTC. This sequence joins TRBV28 and TRBJ2-1; 7 bases are shared with TRBD1. Germline V gene data show CDR1 as MDHEN and CDR2 as SYDVKM. CDR3 length equals 14 residues. V was pared by 6 bases and J by 7 bases, with 9 bases of the junction left unmatched.

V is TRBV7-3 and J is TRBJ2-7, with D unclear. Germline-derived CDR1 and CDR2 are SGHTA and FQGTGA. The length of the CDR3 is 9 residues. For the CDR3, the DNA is TGTGCCAGCAGCTTAACGATCAGAGTG. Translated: CASSLTIRV.

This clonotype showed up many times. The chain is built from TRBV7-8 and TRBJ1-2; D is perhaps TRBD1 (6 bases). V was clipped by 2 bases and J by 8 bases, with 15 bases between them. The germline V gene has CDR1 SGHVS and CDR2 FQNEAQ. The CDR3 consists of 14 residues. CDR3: CASSLYPGENGYTF. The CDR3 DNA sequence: TGTGCCAGCAGCTTATATCCAGGGGAAAACGGCTACACCTTC.

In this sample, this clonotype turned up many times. This CDR3 is CASSLAGISEQYF. The CDR3, as DNA: TGTGCCAGCAGTTTGGCGGGGATTTCCGAGCAGTACTTC. The rearrangement links TRBV28 to TRBJ2-7; tentative D call: TRBD2 (6 bases). Looked up from germline, CDR1 is MDHEN and CDR2 is SYDVKM. CDR3 length: 13 residues. Trimming removed 3 bases at V and 6 bases at J, with 12 bases between.

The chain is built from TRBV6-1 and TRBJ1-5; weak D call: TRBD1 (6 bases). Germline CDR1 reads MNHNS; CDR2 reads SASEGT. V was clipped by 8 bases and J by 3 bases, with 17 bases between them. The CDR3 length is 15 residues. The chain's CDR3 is CASRVRGISNQPQHF. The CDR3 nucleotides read TGTGCCAGCCGGGTTAGGGGGATATCCAATCAGCCCCAGCATTTT.

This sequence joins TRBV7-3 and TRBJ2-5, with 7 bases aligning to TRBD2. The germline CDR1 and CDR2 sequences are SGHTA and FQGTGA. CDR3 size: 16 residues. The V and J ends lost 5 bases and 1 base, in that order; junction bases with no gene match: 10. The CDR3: CASSPSLAKFQETQYF. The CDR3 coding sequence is TGTGCCAGCAGCCCGTCACTAGCGAAGTTCCAAGAGACCCAGTACTTC. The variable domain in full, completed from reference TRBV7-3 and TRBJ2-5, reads GAGVSQTPSNKVTEKGKYVELRCDPISGHTALYWYRQSLGQGPEFLIYFQGTGAADDSGLPNDRFFAVRPEGSVSTLKIQRTERGDSAVYLCASSPSLAKFQETQYFGPGTRLLVL.

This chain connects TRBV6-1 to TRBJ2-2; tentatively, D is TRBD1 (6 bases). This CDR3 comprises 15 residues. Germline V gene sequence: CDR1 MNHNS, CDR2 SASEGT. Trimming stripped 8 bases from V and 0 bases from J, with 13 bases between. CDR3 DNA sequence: TGTGCCAGCTTCGACTGGACAGCGAACACCGGGGAGCTGTTTTTT. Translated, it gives CASFDWTANTGELFF.

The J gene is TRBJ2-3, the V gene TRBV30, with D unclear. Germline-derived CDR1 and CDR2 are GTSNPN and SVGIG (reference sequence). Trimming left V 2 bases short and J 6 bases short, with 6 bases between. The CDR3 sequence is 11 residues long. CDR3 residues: CAWSQGDTQYF. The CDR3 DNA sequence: TGTGCCTGGAGTCAAGGGGATACGCAGTATTTT.

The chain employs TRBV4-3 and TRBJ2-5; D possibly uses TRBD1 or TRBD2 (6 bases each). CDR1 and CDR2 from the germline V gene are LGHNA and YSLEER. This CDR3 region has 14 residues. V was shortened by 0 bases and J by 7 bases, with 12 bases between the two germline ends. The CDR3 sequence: CASSQDTGARTQYF. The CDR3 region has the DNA TGCGCCAGCAGCCAAGATACGGGGGCTCGGACCCAGTACTTC.

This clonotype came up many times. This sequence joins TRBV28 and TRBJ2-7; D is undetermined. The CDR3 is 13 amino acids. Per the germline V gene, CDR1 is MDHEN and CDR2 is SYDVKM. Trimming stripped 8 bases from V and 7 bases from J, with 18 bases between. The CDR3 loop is CASSTVTPVEQYF. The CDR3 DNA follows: TGTGCCAGCTCTACGGTCACCCCGGTTGAGCAGTACTTC.

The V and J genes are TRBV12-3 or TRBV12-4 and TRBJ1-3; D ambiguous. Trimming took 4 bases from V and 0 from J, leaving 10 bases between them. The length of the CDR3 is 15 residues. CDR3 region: CASSSGGSSGNTIYF. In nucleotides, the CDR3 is TGTGCCAGCAGTTCCGGCGGGAGCTCTGGAAACACCATATATTTT.

The chain's CDR3 is CSARQLAGGRETQYF. CDR3 nucleotide sequence: TGCAGTGCTAGGCAGCTAGCGGGAGGGAGGGAGACCCAGTACTTC. The V gene is TRBV20-1, the J gene TRBJ2-5; 12 bases line up with TRBD2. Germline lookup yields CDR1 DFQATT and CDR2 SNEGSKA (reference sequence). The CDR3 totals 15 residues. V lost 3 bases, J lost 5 bases, and 7 bases stayed unmatched.

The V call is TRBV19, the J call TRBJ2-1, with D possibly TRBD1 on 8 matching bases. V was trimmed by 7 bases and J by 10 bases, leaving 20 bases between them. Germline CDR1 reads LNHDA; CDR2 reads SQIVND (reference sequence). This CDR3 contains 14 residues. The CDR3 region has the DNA TGTGCCAGTACGGACAGGGCGGGAGCGGGAGAGCAGTTCTTC. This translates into CASTDRAGAGEQFF. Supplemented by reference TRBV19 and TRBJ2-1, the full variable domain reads DGGITQSPKYLFRKEGQNVTLSCEQNLNHDAMYWYRQDPGQGLRLIYYSQIVNDFQKGDIAEGYSVSREKKESFPLTVTSAQKNPTAFYLCASTDRAGAGEQFFGPGTRLTVL.

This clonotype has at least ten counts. The DNA of the CDR3 is TGTGCCTGGAGCCAGGCCCTGAACACTGAAGCTTTCTTT. It specifies CAWSQALNTEAFF. V usage is TRBV30 and J usage is TRBJ1-1; D unclear. The CDR3 spans 13 residues. CDR1 and CDR2 (germline): GTSNPN, SVGIG (reference sequence). Deletions cut 3 bases from V and 0 bases from J, with 8 bases between.

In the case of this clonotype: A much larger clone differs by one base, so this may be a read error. This chain's CDR3 is CASSLRGGEFGYTF. In nucleotides, the CDR3 is TGCGCCAGCAGCCTCAGGGGCGGAGAGTTTGGCTACACCTTC. The chain joins TRBV5-1 to TRBJ1-2, with D maybe TRBD1 (6 bases). Between the trimmed V and J ends, which lost 4 bases and 7 bases, there was a span of 17 bases. The germline gives CDR1 SGHRS, CDR2 YFSETQ. This CDR3 has 14 residues.

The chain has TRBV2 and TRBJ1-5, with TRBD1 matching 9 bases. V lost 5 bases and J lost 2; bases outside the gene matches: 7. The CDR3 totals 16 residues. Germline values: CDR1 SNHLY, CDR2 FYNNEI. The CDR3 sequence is CASSTDRGGRNQPQHF. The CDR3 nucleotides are TGTGCCAGCAGTACGGACAGGGGAGGACGCAATCAGCCCCAGCATTTT.

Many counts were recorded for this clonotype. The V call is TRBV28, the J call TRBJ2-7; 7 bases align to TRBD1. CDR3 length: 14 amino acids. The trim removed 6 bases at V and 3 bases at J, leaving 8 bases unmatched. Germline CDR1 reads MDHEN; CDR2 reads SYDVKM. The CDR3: CASRKTGSLYEQYF. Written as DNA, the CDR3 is TGTGCCAGCAGGAAGACAGGGAGCCTCTACGAGCAGTACTTC.